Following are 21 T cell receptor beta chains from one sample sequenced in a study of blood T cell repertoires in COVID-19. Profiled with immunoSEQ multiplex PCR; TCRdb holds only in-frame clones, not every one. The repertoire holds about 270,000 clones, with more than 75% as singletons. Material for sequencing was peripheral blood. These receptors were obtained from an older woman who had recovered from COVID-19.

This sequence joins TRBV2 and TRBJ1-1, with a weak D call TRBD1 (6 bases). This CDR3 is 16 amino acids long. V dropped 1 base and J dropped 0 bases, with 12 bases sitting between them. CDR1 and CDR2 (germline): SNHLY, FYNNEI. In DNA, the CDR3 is TGTGCCAGCAGTGAAGAGGGGACACAGGTGAACACTGAAGCTTTCTTT. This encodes CASSEEGTQVNTEAFF.

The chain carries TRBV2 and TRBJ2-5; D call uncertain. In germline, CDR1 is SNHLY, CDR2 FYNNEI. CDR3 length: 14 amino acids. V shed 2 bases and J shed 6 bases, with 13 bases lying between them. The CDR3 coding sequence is TGTGCCAGCAGTGAATACCCCACCAGGCAGACCCAGTACTTC. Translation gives CASSEYPTRQTQYF.

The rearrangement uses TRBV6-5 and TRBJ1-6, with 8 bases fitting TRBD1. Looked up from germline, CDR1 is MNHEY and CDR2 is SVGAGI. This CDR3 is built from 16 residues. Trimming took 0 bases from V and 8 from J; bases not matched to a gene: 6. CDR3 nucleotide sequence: TGTGCCAGCAGTTACTCCTCGACAGGGGATTATTCACCCCTCCACTTT. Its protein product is CASSYSSTGDYSPLHF.

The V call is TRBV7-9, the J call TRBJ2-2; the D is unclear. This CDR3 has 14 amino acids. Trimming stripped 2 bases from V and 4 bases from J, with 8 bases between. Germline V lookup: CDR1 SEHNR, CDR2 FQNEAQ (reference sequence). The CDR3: CASSLLSTTGELFF. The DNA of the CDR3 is TGTGCCAGCAGCTTATTGTCTACCACCGGGGAGCTGTTTTTT.

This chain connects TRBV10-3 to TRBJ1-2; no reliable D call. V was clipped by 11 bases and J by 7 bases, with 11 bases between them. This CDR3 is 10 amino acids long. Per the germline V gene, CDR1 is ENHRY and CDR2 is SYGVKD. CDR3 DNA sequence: TGTGCCGCCCACGGGGTTGGCTACACCTTC. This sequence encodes CAAHGVGYTF.

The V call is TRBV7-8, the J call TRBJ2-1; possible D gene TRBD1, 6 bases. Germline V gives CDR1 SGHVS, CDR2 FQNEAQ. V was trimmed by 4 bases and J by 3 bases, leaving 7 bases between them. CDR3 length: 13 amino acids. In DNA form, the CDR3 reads TGTGCCAGCAGCTCGGACAGCTACAATGAGCAGTTCTTC. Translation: CASSSDSYNEQFF.

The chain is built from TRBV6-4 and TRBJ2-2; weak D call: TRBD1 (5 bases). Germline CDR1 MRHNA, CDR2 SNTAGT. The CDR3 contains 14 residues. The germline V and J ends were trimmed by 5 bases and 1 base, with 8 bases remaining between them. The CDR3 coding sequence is TGTGCCAGCAGTTCCAGGGTGAACACCGGGGAGCTGTTTTTT. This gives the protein CASSSRVNTGELFF.

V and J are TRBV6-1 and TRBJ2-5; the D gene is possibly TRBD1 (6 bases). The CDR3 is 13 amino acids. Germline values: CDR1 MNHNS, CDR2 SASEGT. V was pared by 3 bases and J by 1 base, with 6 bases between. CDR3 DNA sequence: TGTGCCAGCAGTGAGGACAGCCAAGAGACCCAGTACTTC. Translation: CASSEDSQETQYF.

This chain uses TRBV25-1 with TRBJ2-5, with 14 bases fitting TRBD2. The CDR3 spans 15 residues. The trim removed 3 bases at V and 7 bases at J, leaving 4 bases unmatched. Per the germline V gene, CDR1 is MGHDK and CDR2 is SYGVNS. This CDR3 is CASSDVGLAGATQYF. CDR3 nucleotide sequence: TGTGCCAGCAGTGACGTGGGACTAGCGGGGGCGACCCAGTACTTC. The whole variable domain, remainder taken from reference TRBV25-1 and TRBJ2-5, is EADIYQTPRYLVIGTGKKITLECSQTMGHDKMYWYQQDPGMELHLIHYSYGVNSTEKGDLSSESTVSRIRTEHFPLTLESARPSHTSQYLCASSDVGLAGATQYFGPGTRLLVL.

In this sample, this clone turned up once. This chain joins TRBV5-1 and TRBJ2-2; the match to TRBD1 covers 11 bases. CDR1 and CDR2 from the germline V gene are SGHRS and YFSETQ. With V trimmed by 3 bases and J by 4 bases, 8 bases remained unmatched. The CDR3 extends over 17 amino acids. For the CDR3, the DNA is TGCGCCAGCAGCTCGGGACAGGGGGTTTCGGGCACCGGGGAGCTGTTTTTT. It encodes CASSSGQGVSGTGELFF.

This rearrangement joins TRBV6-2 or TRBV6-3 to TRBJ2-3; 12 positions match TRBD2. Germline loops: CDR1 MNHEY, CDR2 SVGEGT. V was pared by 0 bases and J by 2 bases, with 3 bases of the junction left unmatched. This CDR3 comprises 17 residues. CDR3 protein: CASSYSSSGGATDTQYF. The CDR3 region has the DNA TGTGCCAGCAGTTACTCGTCTAGCGGGGGGGCCACAGATACGCAGTATTTT.

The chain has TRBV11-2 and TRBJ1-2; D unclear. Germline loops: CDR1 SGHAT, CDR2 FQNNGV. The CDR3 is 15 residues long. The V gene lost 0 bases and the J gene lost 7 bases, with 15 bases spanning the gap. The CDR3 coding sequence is TGTGCCAGCAGCTTAGATATTGAGGGTGTGAGTGGCTACACCTTC. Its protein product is CASSLDIEGVSGYTF.

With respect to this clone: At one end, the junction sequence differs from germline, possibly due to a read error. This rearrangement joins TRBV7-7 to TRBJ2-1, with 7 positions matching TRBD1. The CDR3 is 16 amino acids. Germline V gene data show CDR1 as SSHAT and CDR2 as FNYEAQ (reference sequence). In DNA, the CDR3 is TGTGCTAGCAGCTTATCGAGGCAGGGGGCCTACAATGAGCAGTTCTTC. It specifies CASSLSRQGAYNEQFF. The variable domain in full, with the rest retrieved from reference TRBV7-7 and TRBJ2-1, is GAGVSQSPRYKVTKRGQDVTLRCDPISSHATLYWYQQALGQGPEFLTYFNYEAQPDKSGLPSDRFSAERPEGSISTLTIQRTEQRDSAMYRCASSLSRQGAYNEQFFGPGTRLTVL.

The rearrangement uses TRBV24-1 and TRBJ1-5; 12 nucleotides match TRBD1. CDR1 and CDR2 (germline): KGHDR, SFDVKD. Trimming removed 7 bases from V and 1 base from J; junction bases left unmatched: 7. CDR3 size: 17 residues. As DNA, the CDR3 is TGTGCCACCAGCTCGGGACAGGGGGCTTACAGCAATCAGCCCCAGCATTTT. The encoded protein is CATSSGQGAYSNQPQHF.

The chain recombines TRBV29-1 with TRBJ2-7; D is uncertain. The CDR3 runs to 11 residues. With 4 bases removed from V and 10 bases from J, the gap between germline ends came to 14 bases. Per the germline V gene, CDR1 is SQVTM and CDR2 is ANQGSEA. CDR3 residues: CSVGDPRFQYF. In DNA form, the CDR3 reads TGCAGCGTTGGAGATCCGAGGTTTCAGTACTTC.

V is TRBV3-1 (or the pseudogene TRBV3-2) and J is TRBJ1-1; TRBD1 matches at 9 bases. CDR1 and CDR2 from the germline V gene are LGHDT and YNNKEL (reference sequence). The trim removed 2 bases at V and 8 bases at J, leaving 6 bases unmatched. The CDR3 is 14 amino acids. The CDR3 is CASSQQTGGYEAFF. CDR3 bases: TGTGCCAGCAGCCAACAGACAGGGGGATACGAAGCTTTCTTT.

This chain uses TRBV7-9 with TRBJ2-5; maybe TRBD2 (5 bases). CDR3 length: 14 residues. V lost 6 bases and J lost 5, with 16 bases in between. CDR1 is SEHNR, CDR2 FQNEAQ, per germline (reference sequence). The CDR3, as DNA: TGTGCCAGCAGACATACAACTAGGTCTGAGACCCAGTACTTC. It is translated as CASRHTTRSETQYF.

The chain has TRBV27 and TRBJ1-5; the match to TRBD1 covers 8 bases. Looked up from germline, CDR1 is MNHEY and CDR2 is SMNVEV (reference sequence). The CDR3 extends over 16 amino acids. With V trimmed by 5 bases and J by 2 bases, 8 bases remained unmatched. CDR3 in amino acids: CASSPDWTGRNQPQHF. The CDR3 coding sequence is TGTGCCAGCAGTCCTGACTGGACAGGGCGCAATCAGCCCCAGCATTTT.

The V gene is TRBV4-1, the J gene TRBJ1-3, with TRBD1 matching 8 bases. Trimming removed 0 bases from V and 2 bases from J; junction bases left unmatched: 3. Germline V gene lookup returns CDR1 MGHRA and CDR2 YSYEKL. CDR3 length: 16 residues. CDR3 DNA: TGCGCCAGCAGCCAAGAACAGGGGGAAACTGGAAACACCATATATTTT. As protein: CASSQEQGETGNTIYF.

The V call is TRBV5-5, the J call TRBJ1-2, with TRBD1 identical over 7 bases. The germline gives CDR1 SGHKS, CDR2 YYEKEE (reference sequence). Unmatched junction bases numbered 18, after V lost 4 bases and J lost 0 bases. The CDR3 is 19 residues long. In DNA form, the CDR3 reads TGTGCCAGCAGCGCTCACCAGGACAGGCAGGGAAATACTAACTATGGCTACACCTTC. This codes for CASSAHQDRQGNTNYGYTF. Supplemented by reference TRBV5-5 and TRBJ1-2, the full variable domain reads DAGVTQSPTHLIKTRGQQVTLRCSPISGHKSVSWYQQVLGQGPQFIFQYYEKEERGRGNFPDRFSARQFPNYSSELNVNALLLGDSALYLCASSAHQDRQGNTNYGYTFGSGTRLTVV.

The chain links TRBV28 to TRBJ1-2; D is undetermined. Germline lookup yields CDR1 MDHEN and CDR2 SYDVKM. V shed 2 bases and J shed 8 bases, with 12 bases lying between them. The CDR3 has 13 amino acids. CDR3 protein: CASSLVRERGYTF. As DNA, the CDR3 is TGTGCCAGCAGTTTAGTGCGGGAGAGGGGCTACACCTTC.